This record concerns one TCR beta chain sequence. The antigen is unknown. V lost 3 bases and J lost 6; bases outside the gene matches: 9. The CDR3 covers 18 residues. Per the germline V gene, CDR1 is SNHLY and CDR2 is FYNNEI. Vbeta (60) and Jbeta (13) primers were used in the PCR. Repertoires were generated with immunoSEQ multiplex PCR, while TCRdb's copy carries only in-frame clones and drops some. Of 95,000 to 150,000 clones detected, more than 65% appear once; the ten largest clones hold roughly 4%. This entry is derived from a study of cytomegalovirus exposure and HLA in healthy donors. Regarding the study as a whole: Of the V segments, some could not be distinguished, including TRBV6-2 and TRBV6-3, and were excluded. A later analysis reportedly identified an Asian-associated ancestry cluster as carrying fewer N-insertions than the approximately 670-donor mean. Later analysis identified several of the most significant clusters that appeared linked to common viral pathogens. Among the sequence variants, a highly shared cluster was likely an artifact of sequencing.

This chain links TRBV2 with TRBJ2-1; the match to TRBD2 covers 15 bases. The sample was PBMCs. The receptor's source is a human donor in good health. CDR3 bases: TGTGCCAGCAGTGAGAAAACGCCGGGACTAGCGGGAGGCAATGAGCAGTTCTTC. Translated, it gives CASSEKTPGLAGGNEQFF.